This T cell receptor (beta chain) is drawn from a study of persistence of HIV-infected CD4 T cells. The stimulus was an HIV-1 Gag 15-mer peptide pool, about 1 ug/peptide/mL. Memory cells lacking CD40L and CD69 with high CD45RO were sorted. Trimming shortened V by 8 bases and J by 0 bases, and 20 bases separated the two germline ends. Looked up from germline, CDR1 is KGHSH and CDR2 is LQKENI. CDR3 size: 17 residues. Sequencing used immunoSEQ version 4 in survey mode. Measured with immunoSEQ multiplex PCR; TCRdb has only the in-frame clones, and not every one. The repertoire consists of just under 65,000 clones, with about 77% occurring once and the leading ten covering about 1.5%. A word on this clone: The antigen is not known.

V gene TRBV18 combines with J gene TRBJ2-1; D remains unclear. This sample comprised CD4+ T cells sorted from PBMCs after roughly 20-hour stimulation, obtained from a patient who received antiretroviral therapy. The sequence was obtained from an adult man with HIV who was CMV-seropositive. CDR3 DNA sequence: TGTGCCAGCACCCCCCTCCGGGCCTCCAGCTCCTACAATGAGCAGTTCTTC. This encodes CASTPLRASSSYNEQFF.